This T cell receptor (beta chain) emerged from a study of blood T cell repertoires in COVID-19. Overall study context: Samples taken during acute and convalescent COVID-19 were collected in the United States, Italy and Spain.

Sequencing used immunoSEQ multiplex PCR; TCRdb keeps in-frame clones, though not all of them. The table has tens of thousands of clones, about 85% seen once. This CDR3 spans 16 amino acids. Germline V gene data show CDR1 as MNHEY and CDR2 as SMNVEV (reference sequence). V lost 0 bases and J 5 bases, leaving 15 bases between the germline ends. The rearrangement uses TRBV27 and TRBJ2-3, with D tentatively TRBD2 (6 bases). The receptor was derived from a human donor in a cohort sampled during active COVID-19. The sample comprised peripheral blood. This CDR3 reads CASSLSRLAMGDTQYF. The DNA for the CDR3 is TGTGCCAGCAGTTTATCGCGTCTAGCGATGGGAGATACGCAGTATTTT.